This record covers a single T cell receptor beta chain. What it binds is unknown. The data derive from a study of T cells expressing NK-cell markers. Background on the study: Source material for TCR beta repertoires consisted of sorted CD3+CD56+NKG2C+, CD3+CD56+NKG2C- and CD3+CD56-NKG2C+ T cells. Whole-study findings and limits: The study found dominant NKG2C+ clonotypes at about 1.0-8% of CD8+ T cells in over 5 donors.

UMIs accompanied the 5'RACE template switching by which TCR beta cDNA was made. With the 5' RACE reads reprocessed, TCRdb shows one record per CDR3 protein and no DNA. This listing includes about 460,000 distinct CDR3 sequences. Sample: blood T cells: a sorted CD56 or NKG2C T cell subset, CD4+ or CD8+ T cells, or bulk PBMC T cells (not recorded which). The TCR was taken from a woman in her fifties or sixties in good health.

This chain's CDR3 is CASGLRTGAFNTQYF. The chain couples TRBV12-5 to TRBJ2-3; the D call from TCRdb, TRBD1, cannot be confirmed without DNA. Germline values: CDR1 LGHNT, CDR2 FRNRAP. CDR3 length: 15 amino acids.